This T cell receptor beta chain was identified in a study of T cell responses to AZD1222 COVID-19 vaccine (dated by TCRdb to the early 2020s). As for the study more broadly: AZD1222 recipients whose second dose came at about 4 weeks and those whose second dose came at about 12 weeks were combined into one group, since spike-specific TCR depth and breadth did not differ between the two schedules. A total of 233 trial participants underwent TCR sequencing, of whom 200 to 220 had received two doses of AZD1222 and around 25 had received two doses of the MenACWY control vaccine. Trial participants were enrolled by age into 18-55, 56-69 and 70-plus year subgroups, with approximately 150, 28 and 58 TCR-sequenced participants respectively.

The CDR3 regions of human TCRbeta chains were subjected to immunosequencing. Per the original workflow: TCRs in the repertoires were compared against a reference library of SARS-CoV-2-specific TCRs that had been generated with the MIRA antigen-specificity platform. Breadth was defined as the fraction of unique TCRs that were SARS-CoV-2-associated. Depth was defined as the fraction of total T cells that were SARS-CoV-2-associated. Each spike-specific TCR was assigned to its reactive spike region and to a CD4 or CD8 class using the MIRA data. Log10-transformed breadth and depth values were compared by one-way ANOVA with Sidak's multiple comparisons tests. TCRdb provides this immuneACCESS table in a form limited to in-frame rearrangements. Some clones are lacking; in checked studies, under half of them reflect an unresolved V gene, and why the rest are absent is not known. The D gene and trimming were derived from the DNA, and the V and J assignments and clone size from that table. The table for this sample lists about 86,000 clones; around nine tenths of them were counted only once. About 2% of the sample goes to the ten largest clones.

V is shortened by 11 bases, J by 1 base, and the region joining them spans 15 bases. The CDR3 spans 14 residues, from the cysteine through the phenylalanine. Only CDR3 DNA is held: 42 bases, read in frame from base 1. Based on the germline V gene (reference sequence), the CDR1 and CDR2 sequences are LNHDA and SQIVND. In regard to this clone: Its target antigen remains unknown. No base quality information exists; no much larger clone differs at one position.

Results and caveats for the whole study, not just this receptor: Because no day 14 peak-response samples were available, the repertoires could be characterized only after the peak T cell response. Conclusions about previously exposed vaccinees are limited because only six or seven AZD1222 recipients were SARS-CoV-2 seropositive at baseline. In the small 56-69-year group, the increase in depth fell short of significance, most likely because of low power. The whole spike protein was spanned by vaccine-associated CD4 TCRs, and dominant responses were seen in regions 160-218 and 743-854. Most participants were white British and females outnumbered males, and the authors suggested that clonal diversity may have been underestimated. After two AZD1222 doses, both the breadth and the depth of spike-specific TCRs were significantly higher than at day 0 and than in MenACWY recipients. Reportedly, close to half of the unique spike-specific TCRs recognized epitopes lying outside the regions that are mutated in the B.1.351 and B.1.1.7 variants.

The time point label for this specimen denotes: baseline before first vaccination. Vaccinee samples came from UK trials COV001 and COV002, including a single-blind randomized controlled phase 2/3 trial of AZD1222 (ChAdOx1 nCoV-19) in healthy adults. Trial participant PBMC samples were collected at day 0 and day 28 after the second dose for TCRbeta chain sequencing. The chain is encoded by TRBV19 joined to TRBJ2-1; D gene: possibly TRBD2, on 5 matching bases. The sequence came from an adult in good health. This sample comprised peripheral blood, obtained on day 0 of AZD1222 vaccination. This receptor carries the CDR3 CAARGRGSYNEQFF. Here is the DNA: TGTGCCGCCCGGGGAAGAGGGTCCTACAATGAGCAGTTCTTC.